Described below is a single TCR beta chain sequence and its context. The target antigen is unknown. The data are from a study of cytomegalovirus exposure and HLA in healthy donors. As for the study in general: Out of about 179 million T cells, an earlier analysis found around 120 million unique TCR beta sequences in total.

Findings and limits, study-wide: When a later analysis compared HLA-associated TCR beta chains with equally common others, the HLA-associated chains turned out to be more clonally expanded and to have lower generation probabilities. Specificity of three CMV-associated chains for CMV antigens was verified in vitro. Most TCR sequences proved rare, with some public TCRs found in many donors.

Vbeta (60) and Jbeta (13) primers were used in the PCR. The assay was immunoSEQ multiplex PCR, and TCRdb's table has in-frame clones only and misses some. The sample lists 150,000 to 200,000 clones; roughly 80% were seen once. The CDR3 spans 13 residues. V lost 9 bases to trimming and J lost 8 bases; unmatched junction nucleotides: 10. The germline gives CDR1 MNHEY, CDR2 SMNVEV (reference sequence). Sequencing input: PBMCs. The sequence came from a male donor in good health and CMV-seronegative. The chain joins TRBV27 to TRBJ1-2; 9 bases match TRBD1. CDR3 amino acids: CASGLWTGEGYTF. CDR3 sequence (DNA): TGTGCCAGTGGGTTGTGGACAGGGGAGGGCTACACCTTC.